This T cell receptor (beta chain) is drawn from a study of OX40 agonist ivuxolimab in advanced cancers. Study background: Participants averaged approximately 65 years of age (range about 23 to 80) and were under 90% male. Three patients responded partially, comprising one with hepatocellular carcinoma and two with cutaneous melanoma. The study's findings and limits: Both CD4+ and CD8+ T cell populations in blood had undergone clonal expansion by week 6 at 0.1 to 3.0 mg/kg. Some nonresponders likewise displayed low normalized T-cell clonal expansion.

V was cut by 6 bases and J by 1 base, with 7 bases left in between. There are 13 residues in the CDR3. The germline gives CDR1 SNHLY, CDR2 FYNNEI. Points on this clone: The antigen is undetermined.

The protocol was immunoSEQ multiplex PCR, while the TCRdb copy is restricted to in-frame clones and leaves out a portion. The sample lists about 65,000 clones, around 90% occurring once. The chain has TRBV2 and TRBJ1-5, with D unclear. Sample: CD4+ or CD8+ T cells sorted from blood, taken in a trial of the OX40 agonist ivuxolimab. The sequence was obtained from an adult with an advanced solid tumor such as melanoma, head and neck, liver or kidney cancer. The CDR3 sequence: CASRVQSNQPQHF. In nucleotides, the CDR3 is TGTGCCAGCAGGGTACAGAGCAATCAGCCCCAGCATTTT.